This T cell receptor beta chain appears in the sequencing data of a study of blood T cell repertoires in COVID-19. Across the study: Samples came from the United States, Italy and Spain, spanning acute and convalescent COVID-19. The analysed material was cDNA or gDNA that came from T cells, B-cell-depleted T cells, or PBMCs.

Followed longitudinally, the Seattle patients had been enrolled during active infection. As handled by the study authors: It was from reference gene primer amplification that nucleated cell counts were estimated. Assay used: immunoSEQ multiplex PCR; TCRdb lists only in-frame clones, some missing. The V and J calls and clone size are taken from that table; D and trimming were inferred from the DNA. The table lists under 300,000 clones, approximately 91% of them singletons, with more than 0.65% in the top ten. This CDR3 spans 16 amino acids. Germline lookup yields CDR1 SGHDT and CDR2 YYEEEE. With 3 bases clipped from V and 1 base from J, the junction kept 9 bases outside the gene matches.

This clonotype was sampled from a man aged 30 to 39 with COVID-19, enrolled during active disease. The sample consisted of peripheral blood. The chain is built from TRBV5-6 and TRBJ1-2, with 7 bases fitting TRBD1. In nucleotides, the CDR3 is TGTGCCAGCAGCTACCCGGCCCAGGGGGATAACTATGGCTACACCTTC. Translating gives CASSYPAQGDNYGYTF.